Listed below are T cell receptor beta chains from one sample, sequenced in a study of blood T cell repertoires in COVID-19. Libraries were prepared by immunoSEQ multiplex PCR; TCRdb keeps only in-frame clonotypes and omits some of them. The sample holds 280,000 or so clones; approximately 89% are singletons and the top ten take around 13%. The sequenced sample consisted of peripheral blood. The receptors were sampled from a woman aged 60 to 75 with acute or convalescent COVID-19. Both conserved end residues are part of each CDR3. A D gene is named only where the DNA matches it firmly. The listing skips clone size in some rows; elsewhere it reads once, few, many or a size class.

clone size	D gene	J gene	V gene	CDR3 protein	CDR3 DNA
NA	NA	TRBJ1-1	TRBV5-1	CASSPRQLNTEAFF	TGCGCCAGCAGCCCGAGGCAGCTGAACACTGAAGCTTTCTTT
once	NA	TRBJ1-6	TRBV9	CASSNPGFGGSPLHF	TGTGCCAGCAGCAACCCAGGTTTCGGTGGTTCACCCCTCCACTTT
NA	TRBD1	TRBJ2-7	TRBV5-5	CASSTGQGTYEQYF	TGTGCCAGCAGTACCGGACAGGGAACCTACGAGCAGTACTTC
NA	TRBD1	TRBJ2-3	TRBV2	CASSQGDRGRTDTQYF	TGTGCCAGCAGTCAAGGGGACAGGGGGAGAACAGATACGCAGTATTTT
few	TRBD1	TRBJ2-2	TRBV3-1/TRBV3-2	CASSQEGRGTGANTGELFF	TGTGCCAGCAGCCAAGAAGGGAGAGGGACAGGCGCGAACACCGGGGAGCTGTTTTTT
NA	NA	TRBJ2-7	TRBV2	CASRKTGDYYYEQYF	TGTGCCAGCAGGAAGACAGGGGACTATTATTACGAGCAGTACTTC
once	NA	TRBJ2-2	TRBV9	CASSPRDGTGELFF	TGTGCCAGCAGCCCGCGGGACGGTACCGGGGAGCTGTTTTTT
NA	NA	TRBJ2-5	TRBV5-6	CASSSNPGYHGDQYF	TGTGCCAGCAGCTCTAATCCGGGATATCATGGGGACCAGTACTTC
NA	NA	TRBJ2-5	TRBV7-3	CASSLGTREETQYF	TGTGCCAGCAGCTTAGGGACAAGGGAAGAGACCCAGTACTTC
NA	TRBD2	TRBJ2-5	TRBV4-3	CASSPQGLDQETQYF	TGCGCCAGCAGCCCTCAGGGACTAGACCAAGAGACCCAGTACTTC
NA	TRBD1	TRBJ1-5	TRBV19	CASSIKAGFGQESNQPQHF	TGTGCCAGTAGTATAAAGGCGGGTTTCGGACAGGAGAGCAATCAGCCCCAGCATTTT
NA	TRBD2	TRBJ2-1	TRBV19	CASSPSGSSRGEQFF	TGTGCCAGTAGTCCTAGCGGGAGTTCCCGGGGTGAGCAGTTCTTC
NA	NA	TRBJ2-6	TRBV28	CASSFPGTGANVLTF	TGTGCCAGCAGTTTTCCAGGGACTGGGGCCAACGTCCTGACTTTC
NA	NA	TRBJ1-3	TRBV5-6	CASSLGSGGNTIYF	TGTGCCAGCAGCTTGGGTTCAGGGGGAAACACCATATATTTT
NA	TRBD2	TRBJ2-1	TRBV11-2	CASSLGVGSGGVSYNEQFF	TGTGCCAGCAGCTTAGGGGTTGGTAGCGGGGGGGTGTCCTACAATGAGCAGTTCTTC
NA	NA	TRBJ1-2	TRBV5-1	CASSLRQDYGYTF	TGCGCCAGCAGCTTGAGACAGGACTATGGCTACACCTTC
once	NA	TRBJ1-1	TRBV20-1	CQESDTEAFF	TGCCAAGAGTCCGACACTGAAGCTTTCTTT
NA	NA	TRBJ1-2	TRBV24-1	CATSDLGQPYGYTF	TGTGCCACCAGTGATTTGGGGCAGCCCTATGGCTACACCTTC
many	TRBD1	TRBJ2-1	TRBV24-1	CATSDFSGKTGPGDEQFF	TGTGCCACCAGTGATTTTTCCGGGAAGACAGGGCCCGGGGATGAGCAGTTCTTC
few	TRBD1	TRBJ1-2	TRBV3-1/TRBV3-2	CASSHTSGGLSYGYTF	TGTGCCAGCAGCCACACTTCAGGGGGCTTGAGCTATGGCTACACCTTC
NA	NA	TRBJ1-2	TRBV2	CASRYITGLSGYTF	TGTGCCAGCAGGTATATCACAGGGCTCAGCGGCTACACCTTC
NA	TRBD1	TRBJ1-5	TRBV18	CASSPQDRSFSQHF	TGTGCCAGCTCACCACAGGACAGGTCCTTTTCCCAGCATTTT
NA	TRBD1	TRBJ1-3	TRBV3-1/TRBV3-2	CASSQVGQVAGNTIYF	TGTGCCAGCAGCCAAGTGGGACAGGTAGCTGGAAACACCATATATTTT
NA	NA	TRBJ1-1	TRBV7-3	CASSFAPGNTEAFF	TGTGCCAGCAGCTTCGCCCCAGGGAACACTGAAGCTTTCTTT
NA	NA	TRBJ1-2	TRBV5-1	CASSSGQPTYGYTF	TGCGCCAGCAGCTCAGGACAGCCCACCTATGGCTACACCTTC
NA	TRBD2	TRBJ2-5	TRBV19	CASSGLAESETQYF	TGTGCCAGTAGCGGACTAGCGGAGAGCGAGACCCAGTACTTC
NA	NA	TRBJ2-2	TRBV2	CASTLALAGELFF	TGTGCCAGCACTCTAGCTCTAGCCGGGGAGCTGTTTTTT
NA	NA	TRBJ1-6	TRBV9	CASSGGGHSNSPLHF	TGTGCCAGCAGCGGGGGGGGGCACTCTAATTCACCCCTCCACTTT
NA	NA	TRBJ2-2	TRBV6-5	CASSQINTGELFF	TGTGCCAGCAGCCAGATAAACACCGGGGAGCTGTTTTTT
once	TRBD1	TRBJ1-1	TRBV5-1	CASSLEDRATEAFF	TGCGCCAGCAGCTTGGAGGACAGGGCCACTGAAGCTTTCTTT
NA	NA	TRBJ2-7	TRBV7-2	CASSFGGAIAASRRGEQYF	TGTGCCAGCAGCTTTGGTGGGGCGATAGCGGCCTCCCGACGAGGGGAGCAGTACTTC
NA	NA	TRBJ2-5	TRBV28	CASSSAGTPQETQYF	TGTGCCAGCAGTTCGGCCGGGACACCCCAAGAGACCCAGTACTTC
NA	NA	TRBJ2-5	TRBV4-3	CASSQDSKAGSGAQYF	TGCGCCAGCAGCCAAGATAGTAAGGCTGGGTCGGGGGCCCAGTACTTC
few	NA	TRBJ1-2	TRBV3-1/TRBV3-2	CASSPELRLDGYTF	TGTGCCAGCAGCCCAGAATTGAGGTTAGATGGCTACACCTTC
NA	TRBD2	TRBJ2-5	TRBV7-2	CASSSAGRETQYF	TGTGCCAGCAGCTCAGCGGGGAGGGAGACCCAGTACTTC
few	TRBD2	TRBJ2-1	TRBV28	CASSHLAGAPNEQFF	TGTGCCAGCAGCCATCTAGCGGGGGCCCCCAATGAGCAGTTCTTC
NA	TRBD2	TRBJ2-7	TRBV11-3	CASSYRGGSYEQYF	TGTGCCAGCAGCTACCGGGGGGGGTCCTACGAGCAGTACTTC
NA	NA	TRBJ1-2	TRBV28	CASRLRGRGSYGYTF	TGTGCCAGCAGACTCCGCGGAAGGGGCAGCTATGGCTACACCTTC
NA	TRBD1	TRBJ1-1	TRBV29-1	CSVGGGLRNTEAFF	TGCAGCGTTGGAGGGGGCCTAAGGAACACTGAAGCTTTCTTT
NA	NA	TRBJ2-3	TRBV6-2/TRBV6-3	CASSFFALGGTDTQYF	TGTGCCAGCAGTTTCTTCGCACTGGGAGGCACAGATACGCAGTATTTT
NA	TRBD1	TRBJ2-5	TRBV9	CASSPGTGPQETQYF	TGTGCCAGCAGCCCCGGGACAGGGCCTCAAGAGACCCAGTACTTC
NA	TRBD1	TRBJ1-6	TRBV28	CASSKRAGTGNLPLHF	TGTGCCAGCAGTAAAAGGGCCGGGACAGGGAATCTTCCCCTCCACTTT
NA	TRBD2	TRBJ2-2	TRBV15	CATGGGRGELFF	TGTGCCACCGGCGGGGGGCGAGGGGAGCTGTTTTTT
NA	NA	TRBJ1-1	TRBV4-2	CASSQEWAVDTEAFF	TGTGCCAGCAGCCAAGAATGGGCCGTTGACACTGAAGCTTTCTTT
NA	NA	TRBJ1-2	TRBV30	CAWSVLVRELQTDGYTF	TGTGCCTGGAGTGTACTTGTCCGGGAGCTACAAACTGATGGCTACACCTTC
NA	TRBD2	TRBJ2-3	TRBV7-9	CASSFLAGSTDTQYF	TGTGCCAGCAGCTTTCTAGCGGGCAGCACAGATACGCAGTATTTT